Following are 26 T cell receptor beta chains from one sample sequenced in a study of blood T cells in healthy people across ages. Then a second PCR, running roughly 7 to 11 cycles, was carried out with a sample-barcoded 5' primer and a J-beta primer mix. TCRdb ran MiXCR on the 5' RACE reads and lists one entry per CDR3 protein. The table lists 1.5 million to 2 million distinct CDR3 sequences, approximately 28% of them singletons, with 7.7% in the top ten. Sequenced input: blood. The receptors were sampled from a woman under 40 in good health.

The chain recombines TRBV12-3 or TRBV12-4 with TRBJ2-2; 9 bases line up with TRBD1. Unmatched junction bases numbered 7, after V lost 3 bases and J lost 5 bases. This CDR3 contains 16 residues. This CDR3 is CASSFYDRGATGELFF. The CDR3 region has the DNA TGTGCCAGCAGTTTTTACGACAGGGGGGCAACCGGGGAGCTGTTTTTT.

This clonotype was recorded many times. The chain links TRBV10-3 to TRBJ2-5; D possibly corresponds to TRBD1 (5 bases). CDR1 ENHRY and CDR2 SYGVKD come from the germline V gene. The V and J ends lost 1 base and 0 bases respectively, with 21 bases between them. The CDR3 is 19 amino acids. CDR3 coding DNA: TGTGCCATCAGTGAGTTGGCTACCACAGGCCCCTCGTACCAAGAGACCCAGTACTTC. It encodes CAISELATTGPSYQETQYF.

This clonotype was found a few times. V gene TRBV27 combines with J gene TRBJ2-1; 10 bases are shared with TRBD2. Germline V gene sequence: CDR1 MNHEY, CDR2 SMNVEV (reference sequence). The junction had 7 bases not matched to a gene; V was cut back by 2 bases and J by 9 bases. The CDR3 extends over 15 amino acids. CDR3: CASSLLAGVGGEQFF. CDR3 nucleotide sequence: TGTGCCAGCAGTTTACTAGCGGGAGTGGGGGGTGAGCAGTTCTTC.

This clonotype was counted only a few times. The chain recombines TRBV20-1 with TRBJ1-2, with no clear D. Per germline, CDR1 DFQATT and CDR2 SNEGSKA (reference sequence). Trimming left V 1 base short and J 7 bases short, with 22 bases between. The CDR3 runs 16 residues. The DNA of the CDR3 is TGCAGTGCTAGAGTAGGTGGGGTGTCGGCTGTGACTGGCTACACCTTC. Translated, it gives CSARVGGVSAVTGYTF.

This clonotype occurred many times. The chain has TRBV29-1 and TRBJ2-7; TRBD1 matches at 7 bases. Losses at the gene ends were 3 bases for V and 3 bases for J; bases not matched to a gene: 8. The CDR3 sequence is 14 residues long. Germline V lookup: CDR1 SQVTM, CDR2 ANQGSEA. The CDR3 protein is CSVDPTGKGYEQYF. The CDR3 nucleotides read TGCAGCGTTGACCCGACAGGGAAGGGCTACGAGCAGTACTTC.

The rearrangement links TRBV20-1 to TRBJ2-7, with a possible D match to TRBD2 (6 bases). Per germline, CDR1 DFQATT and CDR2 SNEGSKA (reference sequence). With 4 bases removed from V and 1 base from J, the gap between germline ends came to 11 bases. This CDR3 comprises 13 residues. DNA for the CDR3: TGCAGTGCTATTATGGGGGGATCCTACGAGCAGTACTTC. As protein: CSAIMGGSYEQYF.

The chain joins TRBV7-9 to TRBJ2-4; D not certain. The end of the DNA fits TRBJ2-7 better, so the J call may be wrong. This CDR3 is built from 12 residues. Germline CDR1 reads SEHNR; CDR2 reads FQNEAQ (reference sequence). The DNA for the CDR3 is TGTGCCAGCGGCATGGGTGGCTACGAGCAGTACTTC. Its translation: CASGMGGYEQYF.

The chain links TRBV7-9 to TRBJ2-5, with 7 nucleotides matching TRBD1. The length of the CDR3 is 15 residues. The germline CDR1 and CDR2 sequences are SEHNR and FQNEAQ (reference sequence). V trimming: 4 bases; J trimming: 0 bases; junction bases outside the gene matches: 5. CDR3 DNA sequence: TGTGCCAGCAGCTCTAGGGGGCCTAACCAAGAGACCCAGTACTTC. It specifies CASSSRGPNQETQYF.

This clonotype has a handful of counts. The chain employs TRBV9 and TRBJ2-3, with a possible D match to TRBD2 (6 bases). The germline gives CDR1 SGDLS, CDR2 YYNGEE. CDR3 length equals 17 residues. V was cut by 1 base and J by 0 bases, with 15 bases left in between. CDR3 region: CASSVNTGVSSTDTQYF. The CDR3 DNA reads TGTGCCAGCAGCGTAAATACGGGGGTGTCTAGCACAGATACGCAGTATTTT.

The chain's CDR3 is CSALAGVEDTQYF. The CDR3 DNA sequence: TGCAGTGCGTTAGCGGGAGTGGAAGATACGCAGTATTTT. The rearrangement uses TRBV20-1 and TRBJ2-3; the match to TRBD2 covers 9 bases. The CDR3 is 13 residues long. Unmatched junction bases numbered 6, after V lost 6 bases and J lost 5 bases. CDR1 is DFQATT, CDR2 SNEGSKA, per germline (reference sequence).

Turning to this clonotype: A junction end diverges from the germline sequence, so it may reflect a read error. The rearrangement links TRBV7-9 to TRBJ2-4; 11 bases map to TRBD1. The J call may be wrong; the DNA end is better matched by TRBJ2-7. Germline assignment: CDR1 SEHNR and CDR2 FQNEAQ (reference sequence). The CDR3 is made up of 15 amino acids. DNA for the CDR3: TGTGCCAGCAGTTTAGGGACAGGGGGAGACTACGAGCAGTACTTC. It encodes CASSLGTGGDYEQYF.

The J gene is TRBJ2-4, the V gene TRBV28; D is uncertain. The last part of the DNA fits TRBJ2-7 better; the J call may be wrong. CDR1 and CDR2 (germline): MDHEN, SYDVKM. This CDR3 is 13 amino acids long. CDR3 amino acids: CASSFAPVGEQYF. CDR3 DNA sequence: TGTGCCAGCAGTTTCGCTCCCGTGGGCGAGCAGTACTTC.

This chain links TRBV25-1 with TRBJ1-5; the D gene is possibly TRBD1 (6 bases). CDR1 and CDR2 from the germline V gene are MGHDK and SYGVNS. The length of the CDR3 is 14 residues. Between the trimmed V and J ends, which lost 1 base and 14 bases, there was a span of 18 bases. This chain's CDR3 is CASSEFHGEGEKHF. CDR3 nucleotides: TGTGCCAGCAGTGAATTTCATGGGGAGGGGGAAAAGCATTTT.

This clonotype was detected a few times. The chain joins TRBV12-3 or TRBV12-4 to TRBJ1-2; D is unresolved. The V gene lost 6 bases and the J gene lost 8 bases, with 10 bases spanning the gap. This CDR3 contains 11 residues. CDR3: CASRTAGGYTF. The CDR3 bases are TGTGCCAGCAGGACCGCCGGAGGCTACACCTTC.

The chain recombines TRBV29-1 with TRBJ2-3, with TRBD1 matching over 7 bases. The CDR3 loop spans 17 amino acids. From germline, CDR1 is SQVTM and CDR2 ANQGSEA. After removal of 1 base from V and 6 bases from J, the junction contained 16 bases not matched to a gene. The CDR3 sequence is CSVEGHKTGAGGDTQYF. For the CDR3, the DNA is TGCAGCGTTGAAGGTCATAAAACAGGGGCCGGCGGGGATACGCAGTATTTT.

The gene calls are TRBV2 and TRBJ2-5; D possibly corresponds to TRBD1 (6 bases). V shed 6 bases and J shed 5 bases, with 16 bases lying between them. CDR1 SNHLY and CDR2 FYNNEI come from the germline V gene. This CDR3 has 14 residues. The CDR3 sequence: CASSGLGGRETQYF. In DNA, the CDR3 is TGTGCCAGCAGCGGACTTGGGGGCAGGGAGACCCAGTACTTC.

This clonotype was counted between two and nine times. The J gene is TRBJ2-3, the V gene TRBV7-8; 9 nucleotides match TRBD1. Per germline, CDR1 SGHVS and CDR2 FQNEAQ. After removal of 0 bases from V and 5 bases from J, the junction contained 3 bases not matched to a gene. The CDR3 sequence is 15 residues long. CDR3: CASSLAGTGLDTQYF. The CDR3 DNA reads as TGTGCCAGCAGCTTAGCCGGGACAGGGTTAGATACGCAGTATTTT.

The V and J genes are TRBV28 and TRBJ1-2; the D gene is possibly TRBD1 (6 bases). The V gene lost 6 bases and the J gene lost 6 bases, with 26 bases spanning the gap. The CDR3 length is 17 residues. CDR1 MDHEN and CDR2 SYDVKM come from the germline V gene. The CDR3 protein is CASRTWGTGLITNGYTF. The CDR3 DNA sequence: TGTGCCAGCAGGACTTGGGGTACAGGGCTAATAACTAATGGCTACACCTTC.

The genes are TRBV11-2 and TRBJ1-1, with D unclear. V lost 5 bases, J lost 2 bases, and 9 bases lay in between. The CDR3 has 13 amino acids. The germline gives CDR1 SGHAT, CDR2 FQNNGV. The CDR3 protein is CASSPKPNTEAFF. CDR3 DNA sequence: TGTGCCAGCAGCCCAAAACCCAACACTGAAGCTTTCTTT.

This clonotype was seen repeatedly, ten times or more. This chain uses TRBV7-3 with TRBJ2-5, with D perhaps assigned TRBD1 or TRBD2 (6 bases each). Germline V gives CDR1 SGHTA, CDR2 FQGTGA. Deletions cut 4 bases from V and 1 base from J, with 16 bases between. This CDR3 spans 16 amino acids. The DNA for the CDR3 is TGTGCCAGCAGCTCATTCGGAGGGGGGTCCCAAGAGACCCAGTACTTC. It encodes CASSSFGGGSQETQYF.

In its sample, this clonotype was seen many times. The chain uses TRBV10-3 and TRBJ2-7; 8 nucleotides match TRBD2. Germline CDR1 reads ENHRY; CDR2 reads SYGVKD. This CDR3 is 15 amino acids long. The J segment lost 8 bases and the V segment lost 0 bases, leaving 9 bases of the junction unmatched. The DNA for the CDR3 is TGTGCCATCAGTGAGTCGCGGGGGGAGACTACGAAGCAGTACTTC. Translation gives CAISESRGETTKQYF.

The chain recombines TRBV29-1 with TRBJ2-5, with D perhaps TRBD2 (5 bases). The J call is doubtful: the DNA matches TRBJ2-1 better. CDR3 size: 14 residues. In germline, CDR1 is SQVTM, CDR2 ANQGSEA. The CDR3 reads CSVVSVLILETQFF. As DNA, the CDR3 is TGCAGCGTTGTTAGTGTTCTAATACTAGAGACCCAGTTCTTC.

CDR3 region: CASSQDRRDRPLNEQFF. In nucleotides, the CDR3 is TGCGCCAGCAGCCAAGATCGGCGGGACAGGCCACTGAATGAGCAGTTCTTC. This chain connects TRBV4-3 to TRBJ2-1, with 8 bases aligning to TRBD1. CDR1 and CDR2 (germline): LGHNA, YSLEER. This CDR3 region has 17 residues. V trimming: 0 bases; J trimming: 7 bases; junction bases outside the gene matches: 11.

The chain joins TRBV9 to TRBJ2-2; no reliable D call. Germline loops: CDR1 SGDLS, CDR2 YYNGEE. Trimming pared 4 bases from V and 6 bases from J, leaving 10 bases between. The CDR3 totals 13 residues. CDR3 amino acids: CASSPRSAGELFF. The CDR3, as DNA: TGTGCCAGCAGCCCCCGAAGCGCCGGGGAGCTGTTTTTT.

The rearrangement joins TRBV10-1 to TRBJ1-1; no firm D call. V was clipped by 2 bases and J by 4 bases, with 5 bases between them. CDR1 WNHNN and CDR2 SYGVQD come from the germline V gene (reference sequence). This CDR3 region has 12 residues. CDR3 residues: CASSERVTEAFF. The CDR3 region has the DNA TGCGCCAGCAGTGAGAGGGTCACTGAAGCTTTCTTT.

The chain has TRBV2 and TRBJ2-3; 8 bases are shared with TRBD2. Germline CDR1 is SNHLY and CDR2 is FYNNEI. J was trimmed by 8 bases and V by 4 bases; bases with no gene match: 8. The CDR3 has 14 amino acids. CDR3 nucleotides: TGTGCCAGCAGTGGAATAGCGGGGCGCACTACGCAGTATTTT. Protein product: CASSGIAGRTTQYF.